This entry concerns a single TCR beta chain. CDR1 and CDR2 from the germline V gene are KGHDR and SFDVKD. With 6 bases removed from V and 0 bases from J, the gap between germline ends came to 19 bases. The CDR3 has 17 residues. TCRdb independently ran MiXCR on the RT-PCR reads; one entry per CDR3 protein. Of about 680,000 distinct CDR3 sequences listed, 14% are singletons. The chain joins TRBV24-1 to TRBJ1-1; maybe TRBD1 (6 bases). This TCR came from a female donor in good health, serving as a healthy control. What was sequenced was memory CD4+ T cells from blood. DNA for the CDR3: TGTGCCACCAGTTCCGGGGGGCACCCGGGAATGAACACTGAAGCTTTCTTT. Translation gives CATSSGGHPGMNTEAFF.